A single TCR beta chain is shown here with its context. Its matching antigen is unknown. These data are taken from a study of T cell responses to AZD1222 COVID-19 vaccine. Study-level points and caveats: Spike regions recognized by vaccine-associated CD4 TCRs spanned the protein, led by 160-218 and 743-854. Per reports, nearly half of all spike-specific TCRs target regions that are unmutated in variants. The donors showed a predominance of white British ancestry and of females, with possible underestimation of clonal diversity.

Germline V lookup: CDR1 MNHGY, CDR2 SVAAGI. V was trimmed by 7 bases and J by 2 bases, leaving 18 bases between them. The CDR3 extends over 16 amino acids. The data were produced by immunoSEQ multiplex PCR, yet TCRdb's version contains in-frame clones alone and is incomplete. The sample has 100,000 to 120,000 clones; roughly 89% are singletons. The origin of this receptor is an adult who received the AZD1222 COVID-19 vaccine. The sample consisted of peripheral blood, taken 28 days after the second AZD1222 dose. The chain has TRBV6-9 and TRBJ1-3, with D unclear. The CDR3 loop is CASTYNRRRAGNTIYF. The CDR3, as DNA: TGTGCCAGCACCTACAACCGGCGGCGGGCTGGAAACACCATATATTTT.